Described below is a single TCR beta chain sequence and its context. Its specific antigen is unknown. The input lacks base qualities; no much larger clone sits a single base away. The cohort was made up of 666 healthy bone marrow donors. At the time of sampling, all cohort members were nominally healthy, though unrecorded immune exposures were likely present. The donor was CMV seropositive and belonged to the group of 250 to 300 seropositive cohort members. Every donor gave a peripheral blood sample, and the peripheral blood mononuclear cells from that sample were used for TCR beta sequencing. The Qiagen DNeasy Blood Extraction Kit was used to extract genomic DNA from the blood cell samples. Library preparation employed the immunoSEQ multiplex PCR assay. The multiplex PCR relied on a mix of 60 forward primers for TCR Vbeta segments and 13 reverse primers for TCR Jbeta segments. The CDR3 region of rearranged TCR beta genes was amplified from genomic DNA with a multiplex PCR assay. On the Illumina HiSeq System, the amplified TCR beta libraries were sequenced as 87-base-pair reads. In the original analysis: A later analysis tallied about 77 million unique TCR beta chains across the 666 repertoires, and about 12 million of those chains were shared by two or more donors. To remove PCR and sequencing errors, raw reads were error-corrected and collapsed into unique sequences using a nearest-neighbor algorithm that merged closely related sequences. V, D and J gene segments were assigned by aligning CDR3 sequences to IMGT reference sequences. Each retained sequence needed at least a six-nucleotide match to both a V gene segment and a J gene segment. Rearrangements were called productive when the CDR3 lacked stop codons and stayed in frame with V and J; all others were non-productive. Following IMGT convention, CDR3 was defined as the stretch from the second conserved V-encoded cysteine to the conserved J-encoded phenylalanine. In an earlier analysis of more than 550 of the donors, sequences lacking an unambiguous match to a single V gene segment were excluded. An earlier analysis of some 610 of the donors called V segments functional above 56.7% productive rearrangements and segregating when the between-donor standard deviation exceeded 5%. A statistical classification framework was developed to diagnose cytomegalovirus status using the catalog of TCR beta chain sequences. A later analysis assigned V and J genes by comparing TCR nucleotide sequences with IMGT/GENE-DB human TR gene sequences. Using the TCRdist pipeline, a later analysis assigned CDR3 sequences along with most-parsimonious VDJ recombination scenarios. In a later analysis, each TCR beta chain was defined by its CDR3 amino acid sequence together with its V-gene family, and reads lacking a unique V-gene family were excluded. As a way to deal with suspected cross-contamination and a sequencing artifact, a later analysis dropped more than 500 nucleotide sequences that were highly shared and had low generation probability. In a later analysis, a clonal expansion index for each public chain was calculated from normalized within-repertoire ranks of inferred template counts. A later analysis computed generation probabilities with a VDJ recombination model fitted to out-of-frame rearrangements, and checked the results against IGoR. In a later analysis, TCR-TCR, TCR-HLA and TCR-CMV co-occurrence was scored with hypergeometric tests, and a repertoire-size bias correction was applied to TCR pairs. False discovery rates were estimated in a later analysis by permuting HLA or CMV assignments 20 times. A later analysis grouped co-occurring TCRs with DBSCAN, adding TCRdist sequence similarity when clustering within HLA-allele-positive subsets. For co-occurrence clustering, repertoires with fewer than 30,000 or more than 120,000 public chains were excluded, along with five or six repertoires with anomalous nucleotide sharing. TCRdb obtained this table from immuneACCESS and retained in-frame rearrangements with V and J assigned. These tables miss some clones; where compared with another copy, unresolved V genes account for less than half of the shortfall, and the remainder is unexplained. D and trimming come from the DNA, and the V and J calls and clone size come from that table. Across this sample there are about 85,000 clones, with over 70% seen only once. The ten largest clones take up 20% to 25% of the sample.

This sample was taken from a study of cytomegalovirus exposure and HLA in healthy donors (TCRdb year 2017). Looking at the study overall: In an earlier analysis of about 560 of the donors, 276 Gb of sequence data and some 100 million unique TCR beta sequences from about 179 million T cells were reported. Donor age, sex, ethnicity and CMV serostatus were compiled together with the repertoire data. The study aimed to test whether signatures of past pathogen exposure could be identified by cataloging public T cell receptors. An early release covering around 630 HLA-typed donors comprised approximately 290 gigabases of sequencing data and 85 million or so unique TCR sequences. The later analysis used no new phenotypic data to find candidate immune exposures, relying instead on TCR beta sequences and their occurrence across donors. In an earlier analysis of a few hundred of the donors, high-throughput TCR beta sequencing was used to judge whether each TCR beta V gene segment behaved as functional or pseudogenic. Several DR-DQ haplotypes were treated as single units for association and clustering because of strong linkage in the cohort. Every discovery cohort repertoire had been produced on one sequencing platform. In addition to the first cohort of 666 subjects, a separate validation cohort of approximately 130 different subjects was used. Among 300 to 450 genotyped donors of the cohort, an average of approximately 240,000 unique TCR beta nucleotide sequences were sequenced per donor, approximately 20% of them non-productive. In a later genetic analysis, genome-wide SNP genotypes for about 60% of the 666 donors were used, and that subset was treated as a discovery cohort. HLA typing included class I and class II loci at four-digit resolution. The T cell repertoires of 550 to 850 subjects were profiled by immunosequencing and related to cytomegalovirus serostatus. Typing coverage differed by locus: A, B, C, DRB1 and DQB1 were typed in about 629-630 donors, DQA1 in around 500, DPA1 in 600 to 610, and DPB1 in 400 to 490. To study patterns of TCR occurrence, a later analysis re-analyzed previously published TCR beta repertoires from 666 donors and added high-resolution HLA genotyping. The genetic ancestry cluster associated with self-reported Caucasian donors included approximately 85% of the 300 to 400 genotyped donors. To predict cytomegalovirus infection status, the study brought together high-throughput TCR immunosequencing, statistical association of individual TCRs with disease status, and machine learning.

From the germline V gene, CDR1 is MNHNS and CDR2 is SASEGT. Counted from cysteine to phenylalanine, this CDR3 has 14 amino acids. Only the CDR3 part of the read is kept: 42 bases, read in frame from the first base. Ends trimmed: V by 10 bases, J by 3 bases; bases unmatched to a gene: 11. The study at large found these results: Specific HLA alleles were associated with 15,000 to 20,000 TCR beta sequences at a false discovery rate of 0.05 in a later analysis. A few of the identified cytomegalovirus-associated TCR beta chains were confirmed in vitro to be specific for cytomegalovirus antigens. In a later analysis, the rate of TCR association differed among HLA loci, with DRB1 alleles having the most associated TCRs and HLA-C alleles having the fewest. In both the original and validation cohorts, the classifier was reported to diagnose cytomegalovirus status with high specificity and sensitivity. The authors suggested that the approach could potentially be extended to other disease states and immunological phenotypes. Presence/absence analyses assumed roughly uniform sequencing depth across donors, an assumption that may not hold. Across donors, most TCR sequences were observed very rarely, whereas some public TCRs were present in many individuals. A cluster of highly shared sequence variants was judged likely to represent a technical artifact of the sequencing pipeline. A further reported finding was that TCR beta sequences accurately predicted the HLA-A and HLA-B alleles for most subjects in the first cohort. Linkage disequilibrium might explain the correlated functional status among segregating V segments, but an unknown experimental factor could not be ruled out. An earlier analysis of some 560 of the donors showed that most TCR beta V segments appeared in productive rearrangements either about 90% or about 30% of the time, which broadly matched IMGT annotations. In a later analysis, most CMV-associated TCR beta chains were found to appear HLA-restricted, with HLA associations seemingly driven largely by CMV exposure. When HLA alleles, especially DR and DQ, strongly co-occurred, TCR associations were difficult to assign to individual alleles. Because the 87-base-pair reads could not distinguish some IMGT-functional V segments, including TRBV6-2 and TRBV6-3, those segments were excluded. In a later genetic analysis, a missense DCLRE1C variant was associated with V-gene and J-gene trimming of TCR beta chains, and the association was replicated in an independent cohort. CMV serostatus was the only immune exposure information available for the cohort. Because some donors lacked HLA typing at each locus, the association tests relied only on the typed subset. The study listed 164 TCR beta chains as associated with cytomegalovirus. This cohort had only TCR beta chains sequenced, and the lack of alpha or paired-chain data limited which features could be detected. The earlier analysis of nearly 600 of the donors excluded some 15 rarely observed V segments, including chromosome 9 orphons, because counts were too low. A later genetic analysis reported fewer N-insertions in productive TCRs among donors in an Asian-associated ancestry cluster than the roughly 650-donor mean. A later analysis found that HLA-associated TCR beta chains were more clonally expanded and had lower generation probabilities than equally common non-associated chains. According to a later analysis, parvovirus B19, influenza, CMV and Epstein-Barr virus appeared linked to several top co-occurrence clusters.

This receptor was taken from a woman aged 50 to 60 in good health and CMV-seropositive. In this chain, TRBV6-1 is recombined with TRBJ2-7, and 8 junctional nucleotides match TRBD2. Sequencing input: PBMCs. The CDR3 in this case is CATGRRLAGYEQYF. The DNA sequence follows: TGTGCCACCGGGAGGCGGCTAGCGGGCTACGAGCAGTACTTC.